Sequencing of this T cell receptor beta chain was carried out in a study of T-cell reconstitution after alpha-beta-depleted transplantation in children. Study-level results: Reportedly, only several hundred clones from non-depleted graft cells drove alpha-beta T-cell counts at about two months. It was newly produced T cells that mostly accounted for T-cell counts and diversity one year after transplant. Surviving recipient T cells and thymic progenitors underlay high day-60 TCRbeta diversity in some patients.

Germline V gives CDR1 MNHEY, CDR2 SVGEGT. V lost 4 bases, J lost 2 bases, and 8 bases stayed unmatched. This CDR3 comprises 15 residues. In regard to this clonotype: The antigen is undetermined.

Preparing the TCRbeta library involved the use of unique molecular identifiers. TCRdb re-called the PCR reads through MiXCR, storing one row per CDR3 protein. Of fewer than 700,000 distinct CDR3 sequences listed, over 10% are singletons. The chain has TRBV6-2 or TRBV6-3 and TRBJ2-7; TRBD2 matches at 7 bases. Source: PBMCs, mostly from graft donor cells, taken 360 days after TCRalphabeta/CD19-depleted stem cell transplant. This clonotype was obtained from a male patient between 10 and 17 years old who had a stem cell transplant for acute myeloid leukemia, so the T cells may come from the graft donor. This chain's CDR3 is CASSWTTGGTYEQYF. In DNA form, the CDR3 reads TGTGCCAGCAGTTGGACCACGGGAGGCACCTACGAGCAGTACTTC.